This entry lists 9 T cell receptor beta chains sequenced from one sample in a study of cytomegalovirus exposure and HLA in healthy donors. The primer mix had 60 Vbeta and 13 Jbeta primers. The data were produced by immunoSEQ multiplex PCR, yet TCRdb's version contains in-frame clones alone and is incomplete. The sample lists around 120,000 clones, 70% to 80% seen once, with about 5% in the top ten. Sequencing was performed on PBMCs. The source of these receptors is a man aged 45-65 years in good health and CMV-seropositive.

This chain links TRBV11-2 with TRBJ1-1, with a possible D match to TRBD1 (6 bases). This CDR3 is built from 13 residues. Trimming pared 5 bases from V and 5 bases from J, leaving 12 bases between. Germline V gives CDR1 SGHAT, CDR2 FQNNGV. The chain's CDR3 is CASSPRQETEAFF. The CDR3 DNA sequence: TGTGCCAGCAGCCCACGACAGGAGACTGAAGCTTTCTTT.

This clone has more than one count but fewer than ten. The chain recombines TRBV5-1 with TRBJ1-3; 7 nucleotides agree with TRBD1. V lost 7 bases to trimming and J lost 2 bases; unmatched junction nucleotides: 6. This CDR3 region has 14 residues. CDR1 SGHRS and CDR2 YFSETQ come from the germline V gene. In DNA, the CDR3 is TGCGCCAGCCGACAGGGAGGTACTGGAAACACCATATATTTT. Translated: CASRQGGTGNTIYF.

The chain links TRBV5-1 to TRBJ2-1; 10 nucleotides align to TRBD2. V shed 0 bases and J 4 bases; nucleotides not matched to a gene: 1. The CDR3 contains 15 residues. Germline assignment: CDR1 SGHRS and CDR2 YFSETQ. CDR3 in amino acids: CASSLVAGGYNEQFF. The CDR3 region has the DNA TGCGCCAGCAGCTTGGTAGCGGGGGGTTACAATGAGCAGTTCTTC.

The chain uses TRBV4-1 and TRBJ2-7, with TRBD1 matching 7 bases. This CDR3 region has 15 residues. V dropped 5 bases and J dropped 0; count of bases not matched to a gene: 7. From germline, CDR1 is MGHRA and CDR2 YSYEKL. The CDR3 bases are TGCGCCAGCAGCGTAGACAGGGCCGACTCCTACGAGCAGTACTTC. The encoded protein is CASSVDRADSYEQYF.

V gene TRBV6-6 combines with J gene TRBJ1-2; 8 nucleotides align to TRBD1. Germline V lookup: CDR1 MNHNY, CDR2 SVGAGI (reference sequence). The CDR3 is made up of 13 amino acids. Unmatched junction bases numbered 5, after V lost 7 bases and J lost 4 bases. The CDR3 protein is CASTSDRAYGYTF. CDR3 bases: TGTGCCAGCACCTCGGACAGGGCCTATGGCTACACCTTC.

This clone occurred once. The rearrangement joins TRBV10-1 to TRBJ2-1; 8 positions agree with TRBD2. Germline-derived CDR1 and CDR2 are WNHNN and SYGVQD (reference sequence). The CDR3 covers 16 residues. Trimming at V came to 6 bases and at J to 0 bases, leaving 7 bases not matched to a gene. The CDR3 loop reads CASSASGPSSYNEQFF. The CDR3 bases are TGCGCCAGCAGCGCTAGCGGGCCGAGCTCCTACAATGAGCAGTTCTTC.

The rearrangement joins TRBV7-2 to TRBJ1-6; 10 positions agree with TRBD1. With 2 bases clipped from V and 9 bases from J, the junction kept 7 bases outside the gene matches. CDR3 length: 16 residues. Germline assignment: CDR1 SGHTA and CDR2 FQGNSA. The CDR3 spells CASSLRQGAAVSPLHF. The CDR3, as DNA: TGTGCCAGCAGCTTACGACAGGGGGCGGCGGTTTCACCCCTCCACTTT.

The chain combines TRBV6-1 with TRBJ2-1; 8 bases map to TRBD1. V was clipped by 6 bases and J by 4 bases; unmatched bases: 8. The CDR3 runs to 15 residues. From germline, CDR1 is MNHNS and CDR2 SASEGT. For the CDR3, the DNA is TGTGCCAGCAGCAGTGAGACAGGGGCTTACAATGAGCAGTTCTTC. It encodes CASSSETGAYNEQFF.

The chain is built from TRBV18 and TRBJ1-2; TRBD1 matches 7 bases. This CDR3 is built from 16 residues. The V and J ends lost 2 bases and 2 bases, in that order; junction bases with no gene match: 8. Looked up from germline, CDR1 is KGHSH and CDR2 is LQKENI. This chain's CDR3 is CASSPSSGGQNYGYTF. The CDR3 region has the DNA TGTGCCAGCTCACCATCCAGTGGGGGACAGAACTATGGCTACACCTTC. Full variable domain (missing parts from reference TRBV18 and TRBJ1-2): NAGVMQNPRHLVRRRGQEARLRCSPMKGHSHVYWYRQLPEEGLKFMVYLQKENIIDESGMPKERFSAEFPKEGPSILRIQQVVRGDSAAYFCASSPSSGGQNYGYTFGSGTRLTVV.